This entry lists 15 T cell receptor beta chains sequenced from one sample in a study of blood T cell repertoires in COVID-19. Only in-frame clones appear in the TCRdb table, and some are missing; sequencing was by immunoSEQ multiplex PCR. Among some 260,000 clones, 80% to 90% were seen once, and the ten largest hold roughly 10%. The sample comprised peripheral blood. All receptors come from a woman between 65 and 79 years old with COVID-19, enrolled during active disease.

V gene TRBV2 combines with J gene TRBJ1-5; D is unclear. Trimming removed 1 base from V and 5 bases from J, with 6 bases in between. CDR3 length: 13 amino acids. The germline gives CDR1 SNHLY, CDR2 FYNNEI. CDR3: CASSEDSYQPQHF. In DNA form, the CDR3 reads TGTGCCAGCAGTGAAGACTCTTATCAGCCCCAGCATTTT.

V gene TRBV20-1 combines with J gene TRBJ1-5, with D possibly TRBD1 on 5 matching bases. CDR1 is DFQATT, CDR2 SNEGSKA, per germline (reference sequence). V was shortened by 3 bases and J by 1 base, with 13 bases between the two germline ends. The CDR3 runs to 15 residues. The chain's CDR3 is CSASYGGLSNQPQHF. The CDR3 DNA reads TGCAGTGCTAGTTACGGGGGGTTAAGCAATCAGCCCCAGCATTTT.

The chain uses TRBV7-3 and TRBJ1-6; the match to TRBD1 covers 10 bases. Germline assignment: CDR1 SGHTA and CDR2 FQGTGA. The CDR3 is 17 residues long. After removal of 5 bases from V and 7 bases from J, the junction contained 11 bases not matched to a gene. CDR3 protein: CASSLGSGTGDNSPLHF. Written as DNA, the CDR3 is TGTGCCAGCAGCCTTGGATCCGGGACAGGGGACAATTCACCCCTCCACTTT.

A single count supports this clone. CDR3 residues: CASSTGTLTYEQYF. The CDR3 DNA follows: TGTGCCAGCAGTACAGGGACACTAACCTACGAGCAGTACTTC. This chain connects TRBV28 to TRBJ2-7; D is perhaps TRBD1 (6 bases). The CDR3 totals 14 residues. The V gene lost 5 bases and the J gene lost 2 bases, with 13 bases spanning the gap. In germline, CDR1 is MDHEN, CDR2 SYDVKM. The variable domain in full, with the rest retrieved from reference TRBV28 and TRBJ2-7, is DVKVTQSSRYLVKRTGEKVFLECVQDMDHENMFWYRQDPGLGLRLIYFSYDVKMKEKGDIPEGYSVSREKKERFSLILESASTNQTSMYLCASSTGTLTYEQYFGPGTRLTVT.

V and J are TRBV9 and TRBJ2-2; the D is unclear. The CDR3 has 15 residues. Germline values: CDR1 SGDLS, CDR2 YYNGEE. The V gene lost 0 bases and the J gene lost 8 bases, with 14 bases spanning the gap. In DNA form, the CDR3 reads TGTGCCAGCAGCGTAGGGCAGGCCGGTGCGGGGGAGCTGTTTTTT. Translating gives CASSVGQAGAGELFF.

The genes are TRBV11-1 and TRBJ2-2, with 7 bases lining up with TRBD1. The CDR3 contains 13 residues. The germline V gene has CDR1 SGHAT and CDR2 FQDESV (reference sequence). Trimming took 6 bases from V and 7 from J; bases not matched to a gene: 5. The CDR3: CASRNSGGGELFF. The CDR3 DNA reads as TGTGCCAGCAGAAATTCAGGGGGCGGGGAGCTGTTTTTT.

This clone is a singleton in its sample. DNA of the CDR3: TGCGCCAGCAGCCAAGGTCTCCCGACTAGCGGGAGGGGCGATACGCAGTATTTT. Translated, it gives CASSQGLPTSGRGDTQYF. V gene TRBV4-1 combines with J gene TRBJ2-3, with 14 bases aligning to TRBD2. This CDR3 comprises 18 residues. Germline V gene sequence: CDR1 MGHRA, CDR2 YSYEKL. With 1 base clipped from V and 6 bases from J, the junction kept 9 bases outside the gene matches.

The V call is TRBV7-6, the J call TRBJ1-1, with no clear D. In germline, CDR1 is SGHVS, CDR2 FNYEAQ. The CDR3 has 15 residues. The V gene lost 1 base and the J gene lost 2 bases, with 11 bases spanning the gap. The CDR3 DNA reads as TGTGCCAGCAGCTTAGGAGTCGGGGAAAACACTGAAGCTTTCTTT. Its protein product is CASSLGVGENTEAFF.

This clone was recorded a few times. This sequence joins TRBV7-2 and TRBJ2-7; 9 nucleotides line up with TRBD1. The CDR3 contains 14 residues. Losses at the gene ends were 6 bases for V and 7 bases for J; bases not matched to a gene: 10. CDR1 is SGHTA and CDR2 is FQGNSA in the germline V gene. The DNA of the CDR3 is TGTGCCAGCAGAGCCACCGGGACAGGGCGGGAGCAGTACTTC. Translation: CASRATGTGREQYF.

V is TRBV30 and J is TRBJ1-2, with 7 bases identical to TRBD1. The V gene end was trimmed by 5 bases and the J gene end by 9 bases; junction bases not matched to a gene: 3. CDR1 and CDR2 from the germline V gene are GTSNPN and SVGIG (reference sequence). The CDR3 is 10 amino acids. The CDR3 bases are TGTGCCTGGGACAGGGCTAGCTACACCTTC. This translates into CAWDRASYTF.

The chain carries TRBV7-9 and TRBJ1-5; no clear D. The V end was cut by 3 bases, the J end by 5 bases, with 8 bases between. CDR3 length equals 13 residues. The germline CDR1 and CDR2 sequences are SEHNR and FQNEAQ (reference sequence). The CDR3 nucleotides are TGTGCCAGCAGCTTCGATGCGGATCAGCCCCAGCATTTT. It yields the protein CASSFDADQPQHF.

The V call is TRBV30, the J call TRBJ2-1; no firm D call. The CDR3 covers 13 residues. V gave up 1 base and J gave up 8 bases, with 12 bases separating them. Germline V gene sequence: CDR1 GTSNPN, CDR2 SVGIG (reference sequence). The CDR3 DNA follows: TGTGCCTGGAGTGACGATTCTACGCATGAGCAGTTCTTC. Protein sequence: CAWSDDSTHEQFF. The entire variable domain, with the rest obtained from reference TRBV30 and TRBJ2-1, is as follows: SQTIHQWPATLVQPVGSPLSLECTVEGTSNPNLYWYRQAAGRGLQLLFYSVGIGQISSEVPQNLSASRPQDRQFILSSKKLLLSDSGFYLCAWSDDSTHEQFFGPGTRLTVL.

This clone is a singleton in its sample. V gene TRBV11-3 combines with J gene TRBJ2-3; 9 nucleotides agree with TRBD2. CDR1 is SGHNT and CDR2 is YENEEA in the germline V gene. V lost 7 bases, J lost 2 bases, and 7 bases stayed unmatched. This CDR3 is 15 amino acids long. CDR3 bases: TGTGCCAGCAAGGCCGGGACTAGCTTCACAGATACGCAGTATTTT. It codes for CASKAGTSFTDTQYF.

This chain uses TRBV24-1 with TRBJ1-5; D is perhaps TRBD1 (5 bases). CDR1 KGHDR and CDR2 SFDVKD come from the germline V gene. This CDR3 comprises 16 residues. V lost 4 bases, J lost 4 bases, and 16 bases lay in between. For the CDR3, the DNA is TGTGCCACCAGTGACGAGGTGGGGGGAATTAATCAGCCCCAGCATTTT. It specifies CATSDEVGGINQPQHF.

This clone showed up just once. The gene calls are TRBV5-6 and TRBJ2-1; TRBD2 aligns across 13 bases. The CDR3 sequence is 19 residues long. CDR1 is SGHDT, CDR2 YYEEEE, per germline. V lost 5 bases to trimming and J lost 8 bases; unmatched junction nucleotides: 19. The CDR3 DNA reads TGTGCCAGCAGTACGGACAGGCTACCGGGACTAGCGGGGTGCGATGAGCAGTTCTTC. Protein: CASSTDRLPGLAGCDEQFF.